One sample yielded the 20 T cell receptor beta chains listed below, sequenced in a study of coeliac disease. Produced via immunoSEQ multiplex PCR; TCRdb's table is partial and in-frame only. The data hold about 7,000 clones, with around 72% observed a single time. The sequenced material came from lamina propria lymphocytes from the gut. These TCRs come from a man aged 25 to 40 with celiac disease.

This clone was seen a single time. This chain uses TRBV2 with TRBJ2-7, with 8 bases fitting TRBD2. The CDR3 loop spans 17 amino acids. V was pared by 0 bases and J by 9 bases, with 16 bases of the junction left unmatched. Per the germline V gene, CDR1 is SNHLY and CDR2 is FYNNEI. CDR3 bases: TGTGCCAGCAGTGAAGCGTTACATTTCGGGGGGGCCTTGGGGCAGTACTTC. This sequence encodes CASSEALHFGGALGQYF.

This chain links TRBV9 with TRBJ1-6; TRBD1 is a possible D gene (5 bases). Per germline, CDR1 SGDLS and CDR2 YYNGEE. This CDR3 contains 13 residues. V was shortened by 3 bases and J by 6 bases, with 7 bases between the two germline ends. The DNA for the CDR3 is TGTGCCAGCAGCGAGACAGTTAATTCACCCCTCCACTTT. Its protein product is CASSETVNSPLHF.

The V gene is TRBV13, the J gene TRBJ2-5; the D gene is possibly TRBD2 (5 bases). CDR1 and CDR2 from the germline V gene are PRHDT and FYEKMQ (reference sequence). The CDR3 length is 14 residues. V was pared by 5 bases and J by 3 bases, with 13 bases between. This CDR3 reads CASSLTGSEETQYF. CDR3 in DNA: TGTGCCAGCAGCCTAACTGGGAGTGAAGAGACCCAGTACTTC.

This clone was seen more than once but under ten times. The V gene is TRBV7-2, the J gene TRBJ2-1, with a weak D call TRBD2 (6 bases). V gave up 5 bases and J gave up 5 bases, with 13 bases separating them. CDR1 is SGHTA, CDR2 FQGNSA, per germline. The CDR3 runs 14 residues. The CDR3 DNA reads as TGTGCCAGCAGCCCGAGGGACTTCAACAATGAGCAGTTCTTC. It codes for CASSPRDFNNEQFF.

This clone was counted a single time. Additional DNA sequences in this sample encode the identical CDR3. CDR3 sequence (DNA): TGCGCCAGCAGTCCACTCAGGGGATACTATGGCTACACCTTC. The encoded protein is CASSPLRGYYGYTF. V usage is TRBV10-1 and J usage is TRBJ1-2; D might be TRBD1 (6 bases). V lost 5 bases, J lost 3 bases, and 13 bases lay in between. The CDR3 loop spans 14 amino acids. CDR1 is WNHNN, CDR2 SYGVQD, per germline (reference sequence).

This clone has only a few counts. The rearrangement links TRBV9 to TRBJ1-1; TRBD1 matches at 7 bases. The ends lost 4 bases at V and 3 bases at J; junction bases unmatched: 6. Germline CDR1 SGDLS, CDR2 YYNGEE. The CDR3 contains 14 residues. The CDR3 DNA follows: TGTGCCAGCAGCCCCTACACAGGGGACACTGAAGCTTTCTTT. This sequence encodes CASSPYTGDTEAFF.

This chain uses TRBV9 with TRBJ2-1, with unresolved D. Trimming left V 0 bases short and J 5 bases short, with 15 bases between. Germline CDR1 is SGDLS and CDR2 is YYNGEE. This CDR3 comprises 16 residues. The CDR3 is CASSVGPPTYNNEQFF. The CDR3 DNA is TGTGCCAGCAGCGTAGGTCCACCGACATATAACAATGAGCAGTTCTTC. Full variable domain (missing parts from reference TRBV9 and TRBJ2-1): DSGVTQTPKHLITATGQRVTLRCSPRSGDLSVYWYQQSLDQGLQFLIQYYNGEERAKGNILERFSAQQFPDLHSELNLSSLELGDSALYFCASSVGPPTYNNEQFFGPGTRLTVL.

J is TRBJ1-1 and V is TRBV28, with 10 bases lining up with TRBD1. CDR3 length equals 14 residues. After removal of 5 bases from V and 1 base from J, the junction contained 1 base not matched to a gene. CDR1 and CDR2 from the germline V gene are MDHEN and SYDVKM. The CDR3 DNA sequence: TGTGCCAGCAGTGGGGACAGGGGGAACACTGAAGCTTTCTTT. Protein sequence: CASSGDRGNTEAFF.

The V and J genes are TRBV30 and TRBJ1-4, with D tentatively TRBD1 (5 bases). In germline, CDR1 is GTSNPN, CDR2 SVGIG (reference sequence). V was shortened by 0 bases and J by 8 bases, with 13 bases between the two germline ends. This CDR3 is built from 14 residues. The CDR3 region has the DNA TGTGCCTGGAGTGTAAAGCAGGGTTGGGAAAAACTGTTTTTT. This sequence encodes CAWSVKQGWEKLFF.

This chain uses TRBV5-1 with TRBJ2-1, with 8 nucleotides matching TRBD2. With 4 bases clipped from V and 8 bases from J, the junction kept 8 bases outside the gene matches. This CDR3 contains 14 residues. Germline CDR1 SGHRS, CDR2 YFSETQ. Here the CDR3 DNA reads TGCGCCAGCAGCGAGCGGGGGAGTGCGGATGAGCAGTTCTTC. It yields the protein CASSERGSADEQFF.

The rearrangement links TRBV5-4 to TRBJ2-3, with 7 positions matching TRBD2. The length of the CDR3 is 15 residues. The trim removed 4 bases at V and 0 bases at J, leaving 5 bases unmatched. Per germline, CDR1 SGHNT and CDR2 YYREEE (reference sequence). CDR3 DNA sequence: TGTGCCAGCAGCGCCCTAGCGGCAAGCACAGATACGCAGTATTTT. Encoded protein: CASSALAASTDTQYF.

The chain joins TRBV19 to TRBJ1-2; possibly TRBD1 for D (5 bases). This CDR3 is built from 16 residues. V was shortened by 5 bases and J by 4 bases, with 20 bases between the two germline ends. Germline values: CDR1 LNHDA, CDR2 SQIVND (reference sequence). The CDR3 sequence is CASSPVGPDIFYGYTF. The CDR3 bases are TGTGCCAGTAGTCCAGTAGGTCCGGACATCTTCTATGGCTACACCTTC.

The chain carries TRBV7-9 and TRBJ2-1, with D hard to call. The CDR3 loop spans 14 amino acids. Per the germline V gene, CDR1 is SEHNR and CDR2 is FQNEAQ (reference sequence). V was pared by 6 bases and J by 8 bases, with 17 bases between. The CDR3 DNA reads as TGTGCCAGCAGTGGATGGCCTTCAAGCGATGAGCAGTTCTTC. Its translation is CASSGWPSSDEQFF.

The chain combines TRBV7-9 with TRBJ2-2; tentatively, D is TRBD1 (5 bases). V dropped 7 bases and J dropped 1 base, with 7 bases sitting between them. Germline lookup yields CDR1 SEHNR and CDR2 FQNEAQ (reference sequence). CDR3 length: 13 amino acids. The CDR3 loop is CASKTGNTGELFF. As DNA, the CDR3 is TGTGCCAGCAAAACAGGGAACACCGGGGAGCTGTTTTTT.

The chain has TRBV18 and TRBJ1-6; maybe TRBD1 (5 bases). Trimming cost V 1 base and J 6 bases, with 16 bases left between them. The germline V gene encodes CDR1 KGHSH and CDR2 LQKENI. The CDR3 runs to 17 residues. In DNA, the CDR3 is TGTGCCAGCTCACCACAAGGTGGGGCGCGTGTTAATTCACCCCTCCACTTT. The encoded protein is CASSPQGGARVNSPLHF.

The chain is built from TRBV7-9 and TRBJ2-1, with TRBD2 as a possible D gene (6 bases). Germline assignment: CDR1 SEHNR and CDR2 FQNEAQ (reference sequence). V was shortened by 5 bases and J by 5 bases, with 13 bases between the two germline ends. CDR3 length equals 14 residues. This CDR3 is CASSSGLNDNEQFF. For the CDR3, the DNA is TGTGCCAGCAGCAGCGGACTAAACGACAATGAGCAGTTCTTC.

The chain carries TRBV27 and TRBJ2-7, with 7 nucleotides matching TRBD1. V was clipped by 5 bases and J by 4 bases; unmatched bases: 8. The CDR3 length is 14 residues. CDR1 and CDR2 (germline): MNHEY, SMNVEV (reference sequence). CDR3 nucleotides: TGTGCCAGCAGTCCCTGGACAGGTCCATACGAGCAGTACTTC. Translation: CASSPWTGPYEQYF.

This chain connects TRBV4-1 to TRBJ2-1; 10 bases are a match to TRBD1. With 1 base clipped from V and 9 bases from J, the junction kept 3 bases outside the gene matches. Germline CDR1 reads MGHRA; CDR2 reads YSYEKL. The CDR3 consists of 14 residues. Written as DNA, the CDR3 is TGCGCCAGCAGCCAAGGGACAGGGGGTCTTGAGCAGTTCTTC. It codes for CASSQGTGGLEQFF.

The chain uses TRBV2 and TRBJ1-6; D remains ambiguous. CDR3 length equals 15 residues. Trimming cost V 7 bases and J 1 base, with 11 bases left between them. The germline V gene encodes CDR1 SNHLY and CDR2 FYNNEI. This CDR3 reads CASIKESSYNSPLHF. The CDR3 DNA is TGTGCCAGCATCAAGGAGTCATCCTATAATTCACCCCTCCACTTT. The full variable domain, with the rest looked up from reference TRBV2 and TRBJ1-6, is EPEVTQTPSHQVTQMGQEVILRCVPISNHLYFYWYRQILGQKVEFLVSFYNNEISEKSEIFDDQFSVERPDGSNFTLKIRSTKLEDSAMYFCASIKESSYNSPLHFGNGTRLTVT.

The chain couples TRBV5-1 to TRBJ2-7; possibly TRBD1 for D (6 bases). Germline-derived CDR1 and CDR2 are SGHRS and YFSETQ. V lost 7 bases and J lost 6, with 26 bases in between. The CDR3 loop spans 16 amino acids. The CDR3 loop reads CASRETGNPPGGEQYF. DNA of the CDR3: TGCGCCAGCCGCGAAACAGGGAACCCGCCTGGGGGCGAGCAGTACTTC. Complete variable domain (other parts from reference TRBV5-1 and TRBJ2-7): KAGVTQTPRYLIKTRGQQVTLSCSPISGHRSVSWYQQTPGQGLQFLFEYFSETQRNKGNFPGRFSGRQFSNSRSEMNVSTLELGDSALYLCASRETGNPPGGEQYFGPGTRLTVT.